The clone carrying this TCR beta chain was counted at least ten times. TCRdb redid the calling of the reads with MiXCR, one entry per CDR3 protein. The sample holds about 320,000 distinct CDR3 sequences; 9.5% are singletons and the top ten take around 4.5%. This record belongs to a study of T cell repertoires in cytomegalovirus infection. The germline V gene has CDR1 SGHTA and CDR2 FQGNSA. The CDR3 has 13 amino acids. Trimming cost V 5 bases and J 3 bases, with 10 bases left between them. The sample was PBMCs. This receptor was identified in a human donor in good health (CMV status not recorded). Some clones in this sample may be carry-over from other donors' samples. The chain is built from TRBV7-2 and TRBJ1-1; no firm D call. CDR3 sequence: CASSTQRHTEAFF. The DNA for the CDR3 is TGTGCCAGCAGCACCCAGAGACACACTGAAGCTTTCTTT.